This TCR beta chain was recovered during a study of T cells in Graves' hyperthyroidism and ophthalmopathy (dated 2019 in TCRdb). As for the study more broadly: TCR V-J signatures able to tell the groups apart were searched for in a discovery cohort of 100 patients, of whom 40 to 45 had Graves' ophthalmopathy and around 58 had stable Graves' hyperthyroidism. An independent validation cohort of around 19 hyperthyroidism patients and 17 patients who later progressed to ophthalmopathy tested prospective prediction of ophthalmopathy. The 100 or so discovery patients were randomly split 7:3 into training and test sets. In addition, the study compared T-cell repertoires in thyroid tissue and in blood from roughly six Graves' hyperthyroidism patients. After sampling, hyperthyroidism patients received methimazole starting at 30 mg daily, and ophthalmopathy patients received high-dose intravenous methylprednisolone. The paper describes TCR Vbeta CDR3 sequencing of 140 or so peripheral blood samples, made up of 43 ophthalmopathy patients, 70 to 75 hyperthyroidism patients and 17 progressor patients. Results and caveats for the whole study, not just this receptor: In validation, the model predicted progression to ophthalmopathy a median of 6.5 months before onset, with roughly 70% sensitivity and just under 75% specificity. Most expanded thyroid clonotypes (frequency above 0.001) were also detected in blood, a finding suggesting that blood repertoires may reflect thyroid immune responses. No statistical method was used to fix the sample size in advance, and group allocation was not hidden from the investigators. A 13 V-J signature model separated ophthalmopathy from stable hyperthyroidism, with approximately 87% sensitivity and 81% to 83% specificity in cross-validation and 80%/75% in testing.

V sheds 5 bases and J sheds 8 bases, leaving 12 bases between their ends. Measured from the cysteine to the phenylalanine, the CDR3 is 13 residues long. CDR3 DNA is the only sequence kept; it has 39 bases, read in frame from the first base. Looking up the germline V gene (reference sequence) yields CDR1 SEHNR and CDR2 FQNEAQ. A remark on this clonotype: No antigen is known for it. Base-call qualities are not available, and no considerably larger clone is one nucleotide away.

Amplification of TCR beta CDR3 regions was carried out from RNA transcripts. The first round of RT-PCR for the TCR CDR3 was performed with the HTBI primer set and the Qiagen OneStep RT-PCR kit. The libraries were constructed in a second round of multiplex PCR and then size-selected and purified. Paired-end sequencing of the libraries was performed with 100 bp reads on an Illumina HiSeq2000. The authors' analysis ran thus. SOAPnuke was used to process the raw data, removing reads that contained adapters or uncalled bases, had a mean Phred below 15, or lacked an exact match to the constant primer or identifier. High-quality paired reads were merged with COPE v1.2.5, and unique nucleotide sequences were defined as clonotypes. MiTCR v1.1 was used to align clonotypes to the IMGT TRBV, TRBD and TRBJ reference segments. The analysis included only V-J combinations with a frequency above 0.0001, which together covered approximately 99% of the repertoires. A TCS score was defined as the ratio between F50 (clonal expansion) and ExV (chaos), using BLOSUM62-based TCRdist between CDR3 peptides within each V-J. Welch's t-statistics and random forest reduced just over 500 V-J features to roughly 13, which were used in a naive Bayes classifier (R e1071). Thyroid-blood repertoire similarity was quantified with the Morisita-Horn index. TCRdb reprocessed the public reads (quality trimming at Q25 with fastp, clone calling with MiXCR) and kept in-frame beta chains. CDR3 protein duplicates are merged, each entry listing the most common genes and DNA. The V and J calls reflect TCRdb's pipeline rather than the authors' work. The sample table lists 500,000 to 800,000 distinct CDR3 sequences, roughly 45% of them with a count of one. Approximately 7.2% of the sample rests with the top ten.

Patients with uncontrolled infections, other autoimmune diseases, pregnancy or lactation were excluded. Clinical symptoms, serum thyroxine and TRAb, thyroid ultrasound, and orbital computed tomography formed the basis for the diagnoses. Total RNA was extracted with Trizol reagent, and quality was checked on an Agilent 2100 Bioanalyzer. The chain uses TRBV7-9 and TRBJ1-4; the D gene cannot be named for sure. Sequencing was carried out using peripheral blood or thyroid tissue (not recorded which). This receptor was identified in an adult man with Graves' disease, either hyperthyroidism or ophthalmopathy (not recorded which). The CDR3 loop reads CASSGTQREKLFF. The DNA sequence is as follows: TGTGCCAGCAGCGGCACCCAGAGAGAAAAACTGTTTTTT.